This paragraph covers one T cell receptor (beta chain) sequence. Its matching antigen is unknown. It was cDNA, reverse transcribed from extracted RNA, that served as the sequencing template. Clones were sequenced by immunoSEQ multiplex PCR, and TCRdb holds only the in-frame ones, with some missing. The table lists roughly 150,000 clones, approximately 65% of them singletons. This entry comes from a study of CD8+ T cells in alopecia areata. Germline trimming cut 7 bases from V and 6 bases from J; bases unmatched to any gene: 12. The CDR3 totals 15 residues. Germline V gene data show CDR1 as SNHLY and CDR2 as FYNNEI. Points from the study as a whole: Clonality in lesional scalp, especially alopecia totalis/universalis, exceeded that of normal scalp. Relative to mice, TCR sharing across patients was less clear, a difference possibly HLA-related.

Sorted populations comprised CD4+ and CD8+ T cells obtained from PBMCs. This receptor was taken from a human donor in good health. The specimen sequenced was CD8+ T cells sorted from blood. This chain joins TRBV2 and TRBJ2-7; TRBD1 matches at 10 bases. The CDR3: CASIAWGTGVSEQYF. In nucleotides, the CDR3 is TGTGCCAGCATTGCCTGGGGGACAGGGGTCTCCGAGCAGTACTTC.